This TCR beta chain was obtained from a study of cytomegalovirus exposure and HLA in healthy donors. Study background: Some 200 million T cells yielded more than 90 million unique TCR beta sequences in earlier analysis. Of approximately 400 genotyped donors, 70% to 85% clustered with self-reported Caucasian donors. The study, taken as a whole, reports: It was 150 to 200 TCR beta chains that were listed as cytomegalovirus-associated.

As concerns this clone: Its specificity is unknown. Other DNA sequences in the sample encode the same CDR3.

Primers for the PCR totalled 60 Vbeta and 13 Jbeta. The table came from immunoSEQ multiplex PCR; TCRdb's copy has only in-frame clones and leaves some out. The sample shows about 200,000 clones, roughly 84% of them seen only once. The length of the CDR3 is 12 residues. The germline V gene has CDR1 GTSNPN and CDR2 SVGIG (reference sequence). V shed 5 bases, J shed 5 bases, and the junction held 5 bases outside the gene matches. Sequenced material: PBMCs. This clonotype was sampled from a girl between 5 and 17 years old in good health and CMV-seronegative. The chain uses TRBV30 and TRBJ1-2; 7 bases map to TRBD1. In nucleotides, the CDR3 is TGTGCCTGGTCAGGGGGTGGGTATGGCTACACCTTC. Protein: CAWSGGGYGYTF.